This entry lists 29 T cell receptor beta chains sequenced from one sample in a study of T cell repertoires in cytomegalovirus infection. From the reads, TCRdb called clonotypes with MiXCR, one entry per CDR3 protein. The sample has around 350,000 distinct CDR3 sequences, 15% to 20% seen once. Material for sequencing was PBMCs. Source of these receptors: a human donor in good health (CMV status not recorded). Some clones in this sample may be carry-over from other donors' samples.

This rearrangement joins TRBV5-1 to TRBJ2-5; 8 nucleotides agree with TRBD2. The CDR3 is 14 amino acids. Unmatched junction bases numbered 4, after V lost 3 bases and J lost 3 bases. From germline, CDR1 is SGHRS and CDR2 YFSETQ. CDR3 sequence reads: CASSSREGEETQYF. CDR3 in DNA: TGCGCCAGCAGCTCCCGGGAGGGGGAAGAGACCCAGTACTTC.

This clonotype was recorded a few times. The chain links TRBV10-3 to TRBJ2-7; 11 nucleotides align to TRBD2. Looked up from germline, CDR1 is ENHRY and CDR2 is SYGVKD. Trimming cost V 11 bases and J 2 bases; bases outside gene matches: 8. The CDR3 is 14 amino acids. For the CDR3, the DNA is TGTGCCGTCGGTAGACTAGCGGGGACCTACGAGCAGTACTTC. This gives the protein CAVGRLAGTYEQYF.

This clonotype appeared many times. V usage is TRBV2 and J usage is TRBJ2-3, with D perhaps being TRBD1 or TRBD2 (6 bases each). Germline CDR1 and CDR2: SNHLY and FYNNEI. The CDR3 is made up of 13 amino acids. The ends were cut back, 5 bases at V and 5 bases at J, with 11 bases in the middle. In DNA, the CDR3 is TGTGCCAGCAGTAATAGGGGGGTAGATACGCAGTATTTT. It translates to CASSNRGVDTQYF.

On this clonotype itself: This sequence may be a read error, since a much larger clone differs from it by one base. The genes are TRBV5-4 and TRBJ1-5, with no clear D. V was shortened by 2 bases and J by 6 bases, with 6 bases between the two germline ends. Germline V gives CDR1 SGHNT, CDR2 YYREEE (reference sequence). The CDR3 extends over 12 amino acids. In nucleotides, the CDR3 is TGTGCCAGCAGCTTTTGGGGTCAGCCCCAGCATTTT. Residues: CASSFWGQPQHF.

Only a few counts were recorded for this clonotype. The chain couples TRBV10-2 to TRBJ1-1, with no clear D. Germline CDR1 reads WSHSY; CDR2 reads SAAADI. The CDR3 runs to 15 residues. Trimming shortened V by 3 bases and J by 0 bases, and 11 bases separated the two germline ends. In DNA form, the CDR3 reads TGCGCCAGCAGTGAACCCCTGCCTATGAACACTGAAGCTTTCTTT. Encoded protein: CASSEPLPMNTEAFF.

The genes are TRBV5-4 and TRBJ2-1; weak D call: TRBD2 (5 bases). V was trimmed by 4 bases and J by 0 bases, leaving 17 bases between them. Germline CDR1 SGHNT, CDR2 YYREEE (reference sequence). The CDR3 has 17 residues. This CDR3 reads CASSNVVRASSYNEQFF. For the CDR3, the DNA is TGTGCCAGCAGCAACGTGGTGCGGGCAAGCTCCTACAATGAGCAGTTCTTC.

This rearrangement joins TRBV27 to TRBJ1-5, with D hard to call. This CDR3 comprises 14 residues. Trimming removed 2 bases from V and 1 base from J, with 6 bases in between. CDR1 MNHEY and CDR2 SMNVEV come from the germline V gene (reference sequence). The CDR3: CASSLKRSNQPQHF. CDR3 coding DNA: TGTGCCAGCAGTTTAAAGCGGAGCAATCAGCCCCAGCATTTT.

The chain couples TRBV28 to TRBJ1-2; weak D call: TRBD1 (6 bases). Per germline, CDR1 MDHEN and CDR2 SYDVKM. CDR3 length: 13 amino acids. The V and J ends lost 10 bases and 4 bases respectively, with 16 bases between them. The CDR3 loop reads CATHPGHGYGYTF. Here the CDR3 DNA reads TGTGCCACCCATCCGGGACACGGCTATGGCTACACCTTC.

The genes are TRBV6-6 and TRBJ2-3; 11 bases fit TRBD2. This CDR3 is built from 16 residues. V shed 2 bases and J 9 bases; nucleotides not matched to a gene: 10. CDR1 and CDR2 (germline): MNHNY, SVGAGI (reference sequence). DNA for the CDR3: TGTGCCAGCAGTTACGCGGCCGGGACTAGCGGTGAAACGCAGTATTTT. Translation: CASSYAAGTSGETQYF.

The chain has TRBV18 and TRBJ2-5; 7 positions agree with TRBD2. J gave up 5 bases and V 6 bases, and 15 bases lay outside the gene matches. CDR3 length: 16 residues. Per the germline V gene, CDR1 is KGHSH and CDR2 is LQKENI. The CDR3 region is CASSPREAGPPETQYF. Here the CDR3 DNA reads TGTGCCAGCTCTCCCCGGGAAGCGGGACCACCGGAGACCCAGTACTTC.

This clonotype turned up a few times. The CDR3 nucleotides read TGTGCCAGCAGAGGAGGGACGTACACTGAAGCTTTCTTT. Residues: CASRGGTYTEAFF. The V call is TRBV2, the J call TRBJ1-1; the D gene is possibly TRBD1 (5 bases). The length of the CDR3 is 13 residues. Germline lookup yields CDR1 SNHLY and CDR2 FYNNEI. The ends were cut back, 6 bases at V and 3 bases at J, with 11 bases in the middle.

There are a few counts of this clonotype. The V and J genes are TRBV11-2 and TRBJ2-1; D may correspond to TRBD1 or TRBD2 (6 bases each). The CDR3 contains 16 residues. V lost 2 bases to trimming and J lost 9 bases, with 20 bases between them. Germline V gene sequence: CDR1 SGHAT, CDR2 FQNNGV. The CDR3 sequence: CASSLQTGAGNSEQFF. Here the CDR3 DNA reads TGTGCCAGCAGCTTACAAACGGGGGCAGGGAACAGTGAGCAGTTCTTC.

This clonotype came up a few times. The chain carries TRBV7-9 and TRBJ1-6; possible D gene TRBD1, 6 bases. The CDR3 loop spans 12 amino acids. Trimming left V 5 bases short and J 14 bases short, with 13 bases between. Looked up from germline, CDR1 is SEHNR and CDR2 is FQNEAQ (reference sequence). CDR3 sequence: CASSADSRTLHF. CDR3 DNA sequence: TGTGCCAGCAGCGCGGACAGTCGTACCCTCCACTTT.

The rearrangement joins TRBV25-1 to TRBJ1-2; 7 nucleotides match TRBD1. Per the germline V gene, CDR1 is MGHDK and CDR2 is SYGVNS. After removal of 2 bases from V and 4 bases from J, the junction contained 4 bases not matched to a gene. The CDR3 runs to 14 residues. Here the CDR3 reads CASSEVGQAYGYTF. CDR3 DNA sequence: TGTGCCAGCAGTGAAGTAGGACAGGCCTATGGCTACACCTTC.

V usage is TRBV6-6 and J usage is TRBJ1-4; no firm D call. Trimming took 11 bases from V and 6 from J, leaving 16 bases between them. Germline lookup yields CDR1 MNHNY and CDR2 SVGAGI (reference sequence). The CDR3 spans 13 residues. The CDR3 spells CAGSPTADEKLFF. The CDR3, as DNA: TGTGCCGGATCACCTACAGCGGATGAAAAACTGTTTTTT.

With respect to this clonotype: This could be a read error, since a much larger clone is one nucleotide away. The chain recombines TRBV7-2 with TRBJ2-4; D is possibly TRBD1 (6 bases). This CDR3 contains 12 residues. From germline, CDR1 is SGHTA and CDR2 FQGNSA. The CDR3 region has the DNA TGTGCCAGCAGCTTTGCACCGGGACAAACGCCTTTC. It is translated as CASSFAPGQTPF.

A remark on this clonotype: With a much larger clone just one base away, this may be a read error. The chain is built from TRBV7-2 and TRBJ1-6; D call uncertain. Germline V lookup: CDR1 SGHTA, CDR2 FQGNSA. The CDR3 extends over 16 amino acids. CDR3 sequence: CARSLTPNSYNSPLHF. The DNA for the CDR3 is TGTGCCAGGAGCTTAACCCCGAACTCCTATAATTCACCCCTCCACTTT.

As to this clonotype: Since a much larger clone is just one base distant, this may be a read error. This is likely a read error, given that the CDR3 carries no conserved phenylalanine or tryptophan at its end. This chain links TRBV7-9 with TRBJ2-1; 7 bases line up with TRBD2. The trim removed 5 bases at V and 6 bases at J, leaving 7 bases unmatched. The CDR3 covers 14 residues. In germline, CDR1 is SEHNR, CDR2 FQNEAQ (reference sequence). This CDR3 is CASSPRLAPNEQFL. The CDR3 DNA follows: TGTGCCAGCAGCCCCAGACTAGCACCCAATGAGCAGTTCCTC.

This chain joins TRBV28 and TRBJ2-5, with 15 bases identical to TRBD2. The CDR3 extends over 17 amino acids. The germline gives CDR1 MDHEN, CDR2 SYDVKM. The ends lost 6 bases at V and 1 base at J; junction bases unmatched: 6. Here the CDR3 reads CASSRTSGRGSQETQYF. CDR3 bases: TGTGCCAGCAGCAGGACTAGCGGGAGGGGGAGCCAAGAGACCCAGTACTTC.

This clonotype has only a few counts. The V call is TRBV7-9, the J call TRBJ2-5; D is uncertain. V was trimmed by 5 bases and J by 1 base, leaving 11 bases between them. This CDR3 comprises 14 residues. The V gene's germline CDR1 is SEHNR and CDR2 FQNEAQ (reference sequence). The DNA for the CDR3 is TGTGCCAGCAGCCCAGAGTGGGCCCAAGAGACCCAGTACTTC. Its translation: CASSPEWAQETQYF.

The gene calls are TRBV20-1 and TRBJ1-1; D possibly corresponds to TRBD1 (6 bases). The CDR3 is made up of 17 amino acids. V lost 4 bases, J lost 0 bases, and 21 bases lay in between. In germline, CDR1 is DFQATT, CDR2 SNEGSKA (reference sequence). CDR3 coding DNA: TGCAGTGCTAATGGCCCCCGACCGCGGACAGTGAACACTGAAGCTTTCTTT. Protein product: CSANGPRPRTVNTEAFF.

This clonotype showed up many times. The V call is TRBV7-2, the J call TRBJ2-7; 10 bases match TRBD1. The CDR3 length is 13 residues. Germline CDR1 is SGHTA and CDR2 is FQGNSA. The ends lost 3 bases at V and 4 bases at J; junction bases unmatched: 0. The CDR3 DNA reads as TGTGCCAGCAGCTTGGACAGGGGGTACGAGCAGTACTTC. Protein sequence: CASSLDRGYEQYF.

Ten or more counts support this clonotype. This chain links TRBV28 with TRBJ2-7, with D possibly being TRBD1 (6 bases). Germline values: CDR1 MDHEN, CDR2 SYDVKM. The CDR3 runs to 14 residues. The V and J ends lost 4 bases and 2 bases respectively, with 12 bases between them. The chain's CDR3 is CASSWQGTTYEQYF. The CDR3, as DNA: TGTGCCAGCAGTTGGCAGGGGACGACCTACGAGCAGTACTTC.

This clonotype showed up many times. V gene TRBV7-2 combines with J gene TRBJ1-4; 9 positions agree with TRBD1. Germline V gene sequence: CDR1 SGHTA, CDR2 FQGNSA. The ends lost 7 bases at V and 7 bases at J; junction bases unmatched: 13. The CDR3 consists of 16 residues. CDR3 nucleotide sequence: TGTGCCAGCACCAGAGCACCGGGACAGGGTGCTGAAAAACTGTTTTTT. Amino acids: CASTRAPGQGAEKLFF.

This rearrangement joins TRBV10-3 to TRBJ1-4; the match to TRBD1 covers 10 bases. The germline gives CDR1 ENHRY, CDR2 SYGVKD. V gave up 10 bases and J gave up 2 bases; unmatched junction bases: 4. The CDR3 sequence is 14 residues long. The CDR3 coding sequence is TGTGCCACCGGGACAGGGGCGACTAATGAAAAACTGTTTTTT. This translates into CATGTGATNEKLFF.

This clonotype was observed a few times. The CDR3 nucleotides are TGTGCCAGCAGTCCCGGCCGTCTAGCGGGCTACAATGAGCAGTTCTTC. Residues: CASSPGRLAGYNEQFF. V and J are TRBV27 and TRBJ2-1, with 8 bases that match TRBD2. V dropped 5 bases and J dropped 3; count of bases not matched to a gene: 9. Germline V gene lookup returns CDR1 MNHEY and CDR2 SMNVEV (reference sequence). The CDR3 covers 16 residues.

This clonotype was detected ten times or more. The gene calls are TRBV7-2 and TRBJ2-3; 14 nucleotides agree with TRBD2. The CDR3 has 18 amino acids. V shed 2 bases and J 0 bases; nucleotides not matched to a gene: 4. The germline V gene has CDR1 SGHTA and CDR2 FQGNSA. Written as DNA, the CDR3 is TGTGCCAGCAGCTTAACAGGACTAGCGGGAGGTAGCACAGATACGCAGTATTTT. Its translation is CASSLTGLAGGSTDTQYF.

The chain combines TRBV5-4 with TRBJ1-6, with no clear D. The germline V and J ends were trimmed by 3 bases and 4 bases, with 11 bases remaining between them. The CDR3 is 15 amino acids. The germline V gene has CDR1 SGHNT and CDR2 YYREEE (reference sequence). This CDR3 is CASSSRTDYNSPLHF. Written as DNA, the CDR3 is TGTGCCAGCAGCTCCCGGACCGATTATAATTCACCCCTCCACTTT.

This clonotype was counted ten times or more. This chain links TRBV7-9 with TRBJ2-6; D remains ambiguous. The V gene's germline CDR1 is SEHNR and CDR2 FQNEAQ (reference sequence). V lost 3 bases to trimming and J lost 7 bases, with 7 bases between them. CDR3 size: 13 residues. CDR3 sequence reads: CASSLGFANVLTF. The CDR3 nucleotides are TGTGCCAGCAGCTTGGGGTTTGCCAACGTCCTGACTTTC. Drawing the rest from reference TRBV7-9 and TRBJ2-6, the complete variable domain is DTGVSQNPRHKITKRGQNVTFRCDPISEHNRLYWYRQTLGQGPEFLTYFQNEAQLEKSRLLSDRFSAERPKGSFSTLEIQRTEQGDSAMYLCASSLGFANVLTFGAGSRLTVL.